What follows is one TCR beta chain and its context. Its recognized antigen is unknown. Base qualities were left out, and no much larger clone turns up one base away. This specimen belongs to a study of blood T cell repertoires in COVID-19 (dated by TCRdb to 2018 to 2021). Some background on the complete study: Samples covering the acute and convalescent phases of COVID-19 were provided by collaborators in the United States, Italy and Spain. The material from the prospective study consisted of cDNA or gDNA derived from T cells, B-cell-depleted T cells, or PBMCs. The dataset comprised deeply sampled blood TCRbeta repertoires from subjects exposed to, actively infected with, or recovered from COVID-19. A freely available public database, intended as a resource for researchers studying the immune response to SARS-CoV-2, is where the repertoires were released. Samples came from the ongoing ImmuneRACE study (first 160 participants) plus 1,254 subjects from 6 global collaborators. Nearly every sample came with metadata listing a de-identified subject ID, COVID-19 status, age in years and sex. HLA class I and class II types, where available, came from metadata supplied by the sample provider rather than from assay-based typing. Study-wide findings and limitations: How much clinical and demographic metadata was included differed by source and by participant, and the metadata was provided uncurated.

TCRbeta CDR3 regions were amplified from genomic DNA using the immunoSEQ Assay, a bias-controlled multiplex PCR. The paper's processing steps were these. The number of nucleated cells in each sample was estimated by amplification of reference gene primers within the assay. To quantify the absolute abundance of each unique TCRbeta CDR3 rearrangement, sequence reads were collapsed and filtered. For each sample, productive Simpson clonality was calculated as the square root of Simpson's diversity index across productive rearrangements. The source is immuneACCESS, and TCRdb retained only in-frame sequences with V and J called. Part of the clones is not carried over; for the studies checked, unresolved V genes explain less than half of this, and the remainder is unexplained. That table supplies the V and J calls and clone size; D and trimming were determined from the DNA. This sample holds around 110,000 clones; 70% to 85% were observed only once. Less than 9% of the sample is in the top ten clones.

The CDR3, cysteine through phenylalanine, is 15 amino acids long. Left in the record is the CDR3 DNA by itself, 45 bases read in frame from the first base. The germline V gene supplies CDR1 SGHNT and CDR2 YENEEA. Relative to germline, V is 0 bases shorter and J is 7 bases shorter, with 13 bases between their ends. Whole blood was collected in K2EDTA tubes by collaborating institutions according to the institutions' own protocols. For TCRbeta analysis, collaborators shipped samples in one of three forms: frozen whole blood, isolated PBMCs, or DNA extracted from either of those sample types. This chain joins TRBV11-3 to TRBJ2-1; the D segment could be TRBD2, given 6 matching bases. Sequenced input: peripheral blood. The receptor was derived from a man aged 70-80 years with active or convalescent COVID-19. The DNA sequence follows: TGTGCCAGCAGCTTAGATCCGGGAGAAAGGAATGAGCAGTTCTTC. The resulting protein is CASSLDPGERNEQFF.